The entry below describes one TCR beta chain. CDR1 and CDR2 from the germline V gene are SGHRS and YFSETQ. The CDR3 totals 16 residues. Trimming took 3 bases from V and 7 from J; bases not matched to a gene: 7. The record originates from a study of T cells in localized non-small cell lung cancer. Clones were sequenced by immunoSEQ multiplex PCR, and TCRdb holds only the in-frame ones, with some missing. The table lists about 40,000 clones, 70% to 90% of them singletons. Specimen: peripheral blood, collected before any cancer treatment. This clonotype was sampled from a man between 40 and 70 years old with stage I lung adenocarcinoma. The rearrangement uses TRBV5-1 and TRBJ2-1; the match to TRBD2 covers 13 bases. The CDR3 DNA follows: TGCGCCAGCAGCTCACCAGGGGGACTAGCGGGGAATGAGCAGTTCTTC. It yields the protein CASSSPGGLAGNEQFF. Full variable domain (rest looked up from reference TRBV5-1 and TRBJ2-1): KAGVTQTPRYLIKTRGQQVTLSCSPISGHRSVSWYQQTPGQGLQFLFEYFSETQRNKGNFPGRFSGRQFSNSRSEMNVSTLELGDSALYLCASSSPGGLAGNEQFFGPGTRLTVL.